This TCR beta chain was documented in a study of blood T cell repertoires in COVID-19. Background on the study: The origin of the acute and convalescent COVID-19 samples was the United States, Italy and Spain.

The assay was immunoSEQ multiplex PCR, and TCRdb's table has in-frame clones only and misses some. The sample yields 100,000 to 120,000 clones, 81% seen once. The count of this clone is one. Sequencing input: peripheral blood. The TCR sequence derives from a man between 50 and 59 years old with acute or convalescent COVID-19.

The CDR3 coding sequence is TGTGCCAGCGAAAGGACAGGGACAGCAGATACGCAGTATTTT. Amino acids: CASERTGTADTQYF. The chain has TRBV28 and TRBJ2-3; 8 bases align to TRBD1. Per germline, CDR1 MDHEN and CDR2 SYDVKM. V lost 8 bases and J lost 4; bases outside the gene matches: 8. The CDR3 extends over 14 amino acids.